The following is a T cell receptor (beta chain) sequence with its context. The antigen remains undetermined. Genomic DNA, the template, was used for profiling of the TCR beta VDJ and CDR3. In TCRdb, the reads were re-called with MiXCR into one record per CDR3 protein. The table lists 200,000 or so distinct CDR3 sequences, 60% to 80% of them singletons, with about three fifths in the top ten. In patients chosen for sequencing, flow cytometry had shown CD8+CD57+ cell expansion. Patients had received no therapy at the time of blood sampling. The data are from a study of CD8+CD57+ T cells in acquired aplastic anemia. About the study: Across the sorted CD4+ and CD8+ cells, DNA amounts averaged around 3.2 ug. Points from the study as a whole: Levels of CD8+ Simpson's diversity were not significantly distinct in patients versus controls.

This sequence was found in a human donor with aplastic anemia. Specimen: sorted CD4+, CD8+, or CD8+CD57+ T cells (not recorded which) from PBMCs.

Written as DNA, the CDR3 is TGTGCCAGCAGCCCGAGAGGCGGGGGTCAGTCACCCCTCCACTTT. Its translation is CASSPRGGGQSPLHF. This chain joins TRBV2 and TRBJ1-6; weak D call: TRBD1 (5 bases). In germline, CDR1 is SNHLY, CDR2 FYNNEI. V shed 6 bases and J shed 10 bases, with 19 bases lying between them. The CDR3 extends over 15 amino acids.